The source of this TCR beta chain is a study of monozygotic twins with inflammatory bowel disease. Findings and limits, study-wide: IBD patients, compared with healthy twins, shared fewer clonotypes with others (especially with disease activity). Treatment differences in immunosuppression may have added variability to the repertoires of patients.

Germline assignment: CDR1 SGHDT and CDR2 YYEEEE. There are 12 residues in the CDR3. Each CDR3 protein gets one entry in TCRdb, which reprocessed the 5' RACE reads and gives no DNA. The specimen's table records approximately 400,000 distinct CDR3 sequences. A note on this clonotype: Its matching antigen is unknown.

What was sequenced was blood. This TCR came from a human donor with ulcerative colitis or Crohn's disease, or a healthy co-twin of an affected twin (not recorded which). This sequence joins TRBV5-6 and TRBJ1-1; the TRBD1 assignment by TCRdb is unverifiable without DNA. The CDR3 here is CASSHGKGIAFF.